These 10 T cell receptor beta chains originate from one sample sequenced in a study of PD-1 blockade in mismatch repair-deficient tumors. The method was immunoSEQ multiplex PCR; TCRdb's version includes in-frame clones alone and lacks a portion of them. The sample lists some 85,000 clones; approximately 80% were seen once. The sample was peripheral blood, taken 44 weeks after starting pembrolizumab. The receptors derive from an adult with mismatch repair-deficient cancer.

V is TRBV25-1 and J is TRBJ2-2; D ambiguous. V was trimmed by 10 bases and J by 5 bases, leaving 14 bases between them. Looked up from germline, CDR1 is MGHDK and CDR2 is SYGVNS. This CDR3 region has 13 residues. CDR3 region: CATRLTRTGELFF. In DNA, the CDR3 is TGTGCCACCCGTCTTACCCGGACCGGGGAGCTGTTTTTT.

CDR3 sequence reads: CASSPLSSTPNEQFF. The CDR3 coding sequence is TGTGCCAGCTCACCACTAAGTTCCACGCCTAATGAGCAGTTCTTC. This chain joins TRBV18 and TRBJ2-1; D gene unclear. CDR1 is KGHSH, CDR2 LQKENI, per germline. V lost 1 base to trimming and J lost 7 bases, with 14 bases between them. The CDR3 has 15 amino acids. The full variable domain, its missing parts supplied by reference TRBV18 and TRBJ2-1, is NAGVMQNPRHLVRRRGQEARLRCSPMKGHSHVYWYRQLPEEGLKFMVYLQKENIIDESGMPKERFSAEFPKEGPSILRIQQVVRGDSAAYFCASSPLSSTPNEQFFGPGTRLTVL.

The CDR3 coding sequence is TGTGCCAGCAGTACCCTCCTTAAAGCGAACACTGAAGCTTTCTTT. Amino acid sequence: CASSTLLKANTEAFF. The chain employs TRBV6-6 and TRBJ1-1, with D hard to call. The CDR3 spans 15 residues. Germline assignment: CDR1 MNHNY and CDR2 SVGAGI (reference sequence). V was trimmed by 5 bases and J by 1 base, leaving 14 bases between them.

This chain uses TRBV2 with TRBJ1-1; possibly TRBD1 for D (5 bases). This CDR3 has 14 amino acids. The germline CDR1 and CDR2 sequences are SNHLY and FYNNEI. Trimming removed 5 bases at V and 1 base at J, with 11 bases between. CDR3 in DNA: TGTGCCAGCAGTTACCGGGACTCGAACACTGAAGCTTTCTTT. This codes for CASSYRDSNTEAFF.

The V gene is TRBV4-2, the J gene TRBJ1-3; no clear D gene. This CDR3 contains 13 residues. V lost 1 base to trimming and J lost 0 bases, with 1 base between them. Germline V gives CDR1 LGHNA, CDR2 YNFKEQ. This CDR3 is CASSQVSGNTIYF. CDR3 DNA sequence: TGTGCCAGCAGCCAAGTCTCTGGAAACACCATATATTTT.

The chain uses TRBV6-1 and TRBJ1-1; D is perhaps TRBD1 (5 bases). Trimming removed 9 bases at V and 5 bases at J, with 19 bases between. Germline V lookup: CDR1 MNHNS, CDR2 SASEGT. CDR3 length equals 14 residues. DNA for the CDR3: TGTGCCAGTTGCCCCAGCGGGGGAGGAACTGAAGCTTTCTTT. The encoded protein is CASCPSGGGTEAFF.

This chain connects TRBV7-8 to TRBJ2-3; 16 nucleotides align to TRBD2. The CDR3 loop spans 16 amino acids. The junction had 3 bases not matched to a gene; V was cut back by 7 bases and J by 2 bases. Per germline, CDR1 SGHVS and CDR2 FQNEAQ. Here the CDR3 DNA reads TGTGCCAGCAAGGGACTAGCGGGAGGGATCACAGATACGCAGTATTTT. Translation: CASKGLAGGITDTQYF.

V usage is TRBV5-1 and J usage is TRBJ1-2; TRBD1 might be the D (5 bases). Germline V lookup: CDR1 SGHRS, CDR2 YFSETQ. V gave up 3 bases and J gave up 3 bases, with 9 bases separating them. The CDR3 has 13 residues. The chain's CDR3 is CASSYRDDYGYTF. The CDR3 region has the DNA TGCGCCAGCAGCTATAGGGACGACTATGGCTACACCTTC.

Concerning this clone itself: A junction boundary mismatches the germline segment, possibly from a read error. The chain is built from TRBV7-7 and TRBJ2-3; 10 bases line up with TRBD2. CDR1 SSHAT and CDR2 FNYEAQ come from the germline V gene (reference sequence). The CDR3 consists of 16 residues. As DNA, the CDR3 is TGTGCTAGCAGCCCCAGGGGTATAGCGGGGGGAGATACGCAGTATTTT. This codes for CASSPRGIAGGDTQYF.

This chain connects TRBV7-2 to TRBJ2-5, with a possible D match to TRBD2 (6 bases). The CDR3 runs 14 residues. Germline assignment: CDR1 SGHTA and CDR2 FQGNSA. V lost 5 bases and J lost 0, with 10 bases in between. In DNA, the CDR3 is TGTGCCAGCAGCGGCGGGATGTACCAAGAGACCCAGTACTTC. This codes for CASSGGMYQETQYF.